This passage covers 19 T cell receptor beta chains from one sample sequenced in a study of naive and memory T cell subsets. The beta constant-region primer was an equimolar mix of two oligonucleotides covering TRBC1 and TRBC2. Nested alpha and beta constant-region primers with the SP2 primer drove four PCR rounds on ligated cDNA. MiXCR, applied by TCRdb to the UMI-ligation and nested PCR reads, yields one record per CDR3 protein. The repertoire holds 17,000 or so distinct CDR3 sequences, 8.5% to 9.5% seen once, with roughly 23% in the top ten. The sample consisted of central memory CD8+ T cells from blood. Receptor source: a human donor in good health.

This clonotype has just a few counts. The gene calls are TRBV6-4 and TRBJ2-3; unclear D gene. This CDR3 spans 16 amino acids. Germline V lookup: CDR1 MRHNA, CDR2 SNTAGT. V lost 3 bases to trimming and J lost 1 base, with 14 bases between them. CDR3 bases: TGTGCCAGCAGTGAATCGGCGGCGCAGGGCACAGATACGCAGTATTTT. It encodes CASSESAAQGTDTQYF.

V and J are TRBV28 and TRBJ1-4; the D is unclear. CDR3 length equals 18 residues. The V end was cut by 1 base, the J end by 1 base, with 16 bases between. The germline gives CDR1 MDHEN, CDR2 SYDVKM. CDR3 DNA sequence: TGTGCCAGCAGTTTATTAGGTACTCGAGTCGGAACTAATGAAAAACTGTTTTTT. As protein: CASSLLGTRVGTNEKLFF.

This clonotype was detected many times. The rearrangement uses TRBV20-1 and TRBJ2-3; possibly TRBD2 for D (6 bases). The germline V gene encodes CDR1 DFQATT and CDR2 SNEGSKA (reference sequence). V lost 6 bases and J 4 bases, leaving 14 bases between the germline ends. This CDR3 comprises 13 residues. Here the CDR3 reads CSAQLGEADTQYF. The CDR3 bases are TGCAGTGCCCAACTCGGGGAGGCAGATACGCAGTATTTT.

This clonotype was counted at least ten times. This rearrangement joins TRBV27 to TRBJ2-1; D not certain. CDR1 and CDR2 from the germline V gene are MNHEY and SMNVEV (reference sequence). Trimming removed 3 bases from V and 1 base from J, with 10 bases in between. The CDR3 is made up of 15 amino acids. The CDR3 nucleotides are TGTGCCAGCAGTTTTTTCAGGTCATCCTACAATGAGCAGTTCTTC. The encoded protein is CASSFFRSSYNEQFF.

The rearrangement links TRBV9 to TRBJ1-4; tentatively, D is TRBD1 (5 bases). Trimming cost V 4 bases and J 6 bases, with 13 bases left between them. In germline, CDR1 is SGDLS, CDR2 YYNGEE. The CDR3 length is 14 residues. The CDR3 bases are TGTGCCAGCAGCCCCAGGGAAGAAGATGAAAAACTGTTTTTT. Its protein is CASSPREEDEKLFF.

This clonotype turned up a few times. V and J are TRBV20-1 and TRBJ1-1; no firm D call. With 2 bases removed from V and 0 bases from J, the gap between germline ends came to 31 bases. Germline loops: CDR1 DFQATT, CDR2 SNEGSKA (reference sequence). This CDR3 has 21 residues. DNA for the CDR3: TGCAGTGCTAGAACACCACCTATCTTTTTGGGAGGACGACCTATGAACACTGAAGCTTTCTTT. Encoded protein: CSARTPPIFLGGRPMNTEAFF.

This clonotype showed up many times. The chain has TRBV10-3 and TRBJ2-5, with TRBD1 identical over 10 bases. Trimming cost V 8 bases and J 2 bases; bases outside gene matches: 2. The germline CDR1 and CDR2 sequences are ENHRY and SYGVKD. The CDR3 is 13 amino acids. The CDR3 here is CAIADRGQETQYF. CDR3 nucleotide sequence: TGTGCCATCGCGGACAGGGGGCAAGAGACCCAGTACTTC.

J is TRBJ2-1 and V is TRBV6-4; D is ambiguous. There are 13 residues in the CDR3. Germline V gene data show CDR1 as MRHNA and CDR2 as SNTAGT. The V end lost 5 bases, the J end lost 5 bases, and 10 bases lay between the germline ends. The CDR3 DNA reads as TGTGCCAGCAGTAGCGCGGTTAACAATGAGCAGTTCTTC. It yields the protein CASSSAVNNEQFF.

This clonotype was seen many times. The chain combines TRBV20-1 with TRBJ1-1; TRBD1 might be the D (6 bases). The V end was cut by 2 bases, the J end by 3 bases, with 10 bases between. The germline V gene encodes CDR1 DFQATT and CDR2 SNEGSKA (reference sequence). The CDR3 has 13 residues. CDR3 amino acids: CSARIGGDTEAFF. The CDR3 DNA follows: TGCAGTGCTAGAATAGGGGGGGACACTGAAGCTTTCTTT.

This clonotype appeared many times. Written as DNA, the CDR3 is TGCAGTGCTAGCGTATTGGACGGAAACTACGAGCAGTACTTC. Translation gives CSASVLDGNYEQYF. The chain links TRBV20-1 to TRBJ2-7, with D hard to call. Trimming removed 3 bases at V and 3 bases at J, with 15 bases between. CDR3 length equals 14 residues. Germline CDR1 is DFQATT and CDR2 is SNEGSKA (reference sequence).

This clonotype was detected a few times. The chain couples TRBV12-3 or TRBV12-4 to TRBJ2-1, with 8 bases matching TRBD1. The V gene end was trimmed by 6 bases and the J gene end by 8 bases; junction bases not matched to a gene: 9. The CDR3 contains 14 residues. Here the CDR3 reads CASRSGGPGDEQFF. The CDR3 region has the DNA TGTGCCAGCAGATCAGGGGGCCCGGGGGATGAGCAGTTCTTC.

Ten or more counts support this clonotype. The gene calls are TRBV12-3 or TRBV12-4 and TRBJ2-7; D call uncertain. V was trimmed by 6 bases and J by 2 bases, leaving 17 bases between them. The CDR3 runs 15 residues. The CDR3 DNA sequence: TGTGCCAGCAGCTGGGGATTGGGCAGAACCTACGAGCAGTACTTC. This codes for CASSWGLGRTYEQYF.

There are many counts of this clonotype. V gene TRBV6-4 combines with J gene TRBJ2-2, with a possible D match to TRBD1 (6 bases). V gave up 5 bases and J gave up 5 bases, with 9 bases separating them. Germline V CDR1 and CDR2: MRHNA, SNTAGT. The CDR3 contains 13 residues. The CDR3 sequence is CASSITGTGELFF. The CDR3 DNA is TGTGCCAGCAGTATCACAGGGACCGGGGAGCTGTTTTTT.

This clonotype has ten or more counts. The rearrangement joins TRBV20-1 to TRBJ2-1, with 9 bases that match TRBD2. Trimming cost V 8 bases and J 2 bases; bases outside gene matches: 4. The CDR3 sequence is 13 residues long. CDR1 and CDR2 from the germline V gene are DFQATT and SNEGSKA (reference sequence). The CDR3 sequence is CSRTSETYNEQFF. Here the CDR3 DNA reads TGCAGTCGGACTAGCGAGACCTACAATGAGCAGTTCTTC.

This clonotype has ten or more counts. The chain joins TRBV12-3 or TRBV12-4 to TRBJ1-5; D is perhaps TRBD1 (5 bases). This CDR3 is 13 amino acids long. Trimming stripped 1 base from V and 6 bases from J, with 7 bases between. In DNA form, the CDR3 reads TGTGCCAGCAGTTTAGGAGGGACTCAGCCCCAGCATTTT. Amino acid sequence: CASSLGGTQPQHF.

The chain is built from TRBV4-2 and TRBJ2-7, with D possibly being TRBD1 (6 bases). Germline values: CDR1 LGHNA, CDR2 YNFKEQ. Trimming left V 0 bases short and J 0 bases short, with 12 bases between. CDR3 length: 16 residues. CDR3 region: CASSQDAGQTSYEQYF. CDR3 DNA: TGTGCCAGCAGCCAAGACGCAGGACAGACCTCCTACGAGCAGTACTTC.

This clonotype appeared a single time. CDR3 in amino acids: CASRKRTSGSSWDTQYF. CDR3 coding DNA: TGTGCCAGCAGAAAAAGGACTAGCGGGTCCTCCTGGGATACGCAGTATTTT. This chain uses TRBV7-1 with TRBJ2-3; TRBD2 matches 11 bases. TRBV7-1 is an open reading frame, and its role is uncertain. Trimming at V came to 6 bases and at J to 6 bases, leaving 14 bases not matched to a gene. CDR3 length equals 17 residues.

This clonotype was seen more than once but under ten times. This chain links TRBV6-6 with TRBJ2-7; possible D gene TRBD1, 5 bases. V gave up 8 bases and J gave up 3 bases, with 23 bases separating them. CDR3 length: 16 residues. Germline loops: CDR1 MNHNY, CDR2 SVGAGI (reference sequence). The CDR3 sequence: CASLGLSDINDYEQYF. DNA of the CDR3: TGTGCCAGCTTGGGGCTGAGCGACATCAACGACTACGAGCAGTACTTC.

The chain is built from TRBV28 and TRBJ1-1; unclear D gene. Germline V gene data show CDR1 as MDHEN and CDR2 as SYDVKM. V shed 0 bases and J shed 0 bases, with 5 bases lying between them. There are 14 residues in the CDR3. The CDR3 protein is CASSLWNMNTEAFF. DNA of the CDR3: TGTGCCAGCAGTTTATGGAATATGAACACTGAAGCTTTCTTT.